This T cell receptor (beta chain) was recorded in a study of immune heterogeneity within non-small cell lung tumors. Findings and caveats of the study: Local T-cell clonality correlated moderately but significantly with local tumor mutational burden (R 0.3 to 0.4). High-frequency T-cell receptor beta clonotypes differed largely between individual patients.

The table lists this clonotype with a few counts. Its antigen is not known. V was clipped by 5 bases and J by 3 bases, with 8 bases between them. The V gene's germline CDR1 is SGHTA and CDR2 FQGNSA. CDR3 length equals 13 residues. Bulk tumor genomic DNA was the template, and each sample received roughly 590 ng. In surgery, several biopsies were collected from each primary tumor at widely spaced sites. Each patient presented with untreated, newly diagnosed non-small cell lung cancer and received curative surgery. The donors had newly diagnosed non-small cell lung cancer and underwent surgery intended to cure it. Multiplex PCR (32 V and 13 J primers) was used to amplify the TCR beta CDR3. TCRdb ran MiXCR on the multiplex PCR reads and lists one entry per CDR3 protein. Among over 20,000 distinct CDR3 sequences, under 30% were seen once, and the ten largest hold 4% to 5%.

The genes are TRBV7-2 and TRBJ2-1; no clear D. This clonotype originated in a man aged 35 to 55 with non-small cell lung cancer. Sequenced input: lung tumor tissue. This CDR3 is CASSPSDYNEQFF. CDR3 nucleotide sequence: TGTGCCAGCAGCCCTTCTGACTACAATGAGCAGTTCTTC.